These 16 T cell receptor beta chains share one sample of origin, sequenced in a study of T cell repertoires in cytomegalovirus infection. TCRdb reprocessed the reads with MiXCR, giving one entry per CDR3 protein. The sample carries around 440,000 distinct CDR3 sequences, roughly 12% recorded once. The specimen sequenced was PBMCs. The receptors originated from a human donor in good health (CMV status not recorded). Some clones in this sample may be carry-over from other donors' samples.

This clonotype was recorded many times. The CDR3 sequence: CASRSRDRGTGELFF. CDR3 sequence (DNA): TGTGCCAGCAGGTCCCGGGACAGGGGGACCGGGGAGCTGTTTTTT. V is TRBV6-5 and J is TRBJ2-2; TRBD1 agrees at 11 bases. The CDR3 has 15 residues. V lost 6 bases, J lost 5 bases, and 5 bases stayed unmatched. From germline, CDR1 is MNHEY and CDR2 SVGAGI.

The CDR3 sequence: CASSSPQGRELAKNIQYF. The CDR3 coding sequence is TGCGCCAGCAGCTCTCCACAGGGAAGGGAGCTAGCCAAAAACATTCAGTACTTC. The chain couples TRBV5-1 to TRBJ2-4; tentative D call: TRBD1 (6 bases). This CDR3 comprises 18 residues. Trimming shortened V by 3 bases and J by 0 bases, and 19 bases separated the two germline ends. Germline lookup yields CDR1 SGHRS and CDR2 YFSETQ.

This clonotype was counted only a few times. The chain links TRBV10-3 to TRBJ1-1; 9 nucleotides agree with TRBD1. V trimming: 7 bases; J trimming: 6 bases; junction bases outside the gene matches: 6. The CDR3 runs to 13 residues. CDR1 and CDR2 from the germline V gene are ENHRY and SYGVKD. CDR3 sequence (DNA): TGTGCCATCATGGGGACAGGGTTCGCTGAAGCTTTCTTT. Protein sequence: CAIMGTGFAEAFF.

The chain combines TRBV4-1 with TRBJ2-3; D possibly corresponds to TRBD1 (6 bases). Germline V gives CDR1 MGHRA, CDR2 YSYEKL. Trimming removed 3 bases at V and 2 bases at J, with 21 bases between. This CDR3 comprises 18 residues. CDR3 amino acids: CASSQSVGGRGSTDTQYF. The DNA of the CDR3 is TGCGCCAGCAGCCAGTCGGTGGGTGGCAGGGGCTCCACAGATACGCAGTATTTT.

The chain couples TRBV24-1 to TRBJ2-1, with TRBD2 matching 10 bases. V was pared by 7 bases and J by 6 bases, with 11 bases of the junction left unmatched. The CDR3 is 16 residues long. In germline, CDR1 is KGHDR, CDR2 SFDVKD. CDR3 sequence: CATRPAAASGSNEQFF. The CDR3 bases are TGTGCCACCAGGCCCGCCGCGGCTAGCGGGAGCAATGAGCAGTTCTTC.

The V gene is TRBV2, the J gene TRBJ2-3; D remains ambiguous. Germline V lookup: CDR1 SNHLY, CDR2 FYNNEI. V dropped 1 base and J dropped 11 bases, with 10 bases sitting between them. The CDR3 sequence is 12 residues long. The CDR3 DNA sequence: TGTGCCAGCAGTGAAGGACCCCTAGTGCAGTATTTT. Residues: CASSEGPLVQYF.

This clonotype was found many times. V and J are TRBV28 and TRBJ2-7, with 8 nucleotides matching TRBD1. The CDR3 has 16 residues. J lost 7 bases, V lost 5 bases, and 16 bases had no gene match. The germline V gene has CDR1 MDHEN and CDR2 SYDVKM. CDR3 nucleotides: TGTGCCAGCAGTATATCTCCAGGGGGCATGCTGAGGGAGCAGTACTTC. This gives the protein CASSISPGGMLREQYF.

As regards this clonotype: A read error may explain this, as a much larger clone is one base away. The chain's CDR3 is CTSSLKQGGELFF. The CDR3 DNA is TGTACCAGCAGCTTAAAGCAGGGCGGGGAGCTGTTTTTT. This chain links TRBV11-2 with TRBJ2-2; tentatively, D is TRBD1 (5 bases). This CDR3 contains 13 residues. Per germline, CDR1 SGHAT and CDR2 FQNNGV.

The CDR3 reads CATSDNIGRHSYNEQFF. The CDR3 nucleotides are TGTGCCACCAGTGATAATATCGGGCGACACTCCTACAATGAGCAGTTCTTC. The genes are TRBV24-1 and TRBJ2-1; no definite D call. The V end was cut by 3 bases, the J end by 0 bases, with 14 bases between. The CDR3 covers 17 residues. From germline, CDR1 is KGHDR and CDR2 SFDVKD.

The table lists this clonotype with many counts. The V call is TRBV7-6, the J call TRBJ2-7; TRBD2 might be the D (7 bases). CDR1 SGHVS and CDR2 FNYEAQ come from the germline V gene. The germline V and J ends were trimmed by 5 bases and 5 bases, with 16 bases remaining between them. The CDR3 extends over 14 amino acids. The CDR3 region is CASSPRGPHHEQYF. CDR3 bases: TGTGCCAGCAGCCCGCGGGGGCCTCACCACGAGCAGTACTTC.

This chain's CDR3 is CASSFGGLAAQETQYF. The CDR3 region has the DNA TGCGCCAGCAGCTTTGGGGGGCTAGCGGCTCAAGAGACCCAGTACTTC. This chain links TRBV5-1 with TRBJ2-5; D perhaps matches TRBD2 (7 bases). Looked up from germline, CDR1 is SGHRS and CDR2 is YFSETQ. Deletions cut 2 bases from V and 2 bases from J, with 16 bases between. The CDR3 consists of 16 residues.

V usage is TRBV4-2 and J usage is TRBJ1-1; D unresolved. The V gene lost 5 bases and the J gene lost 2 bases, with 12 bases spanning the gap. The length of the CDR3 is 14 residues. Looked up from germline, CDR1 is LGHNA and CDR2 is YNFKEQ. CDR3 DNA sequence: TGTGCCAGCAGCTTCAGAGAGGGAAACACTGAAGCTTTCTTT. Translated, it gives CASSFREGNTEAFF.

This chain uses TRBV28 with TRBJ1-1; D uncertain. Germline assignment: CDR1 MDHEN and CDR2 SYDVKM. The CDR3 loop spans 14 amino acids. V was shortened by 7 bases and J by 1 base, with 13 bases between the two germline ends. The CDR3 here is CASTWFVSNTEAFF. The CDR3 DNA reads as TGTGCCAGCACCTGGTTTGTTTCGAACACTGAAGCTTTCTTT.

This rearrangement joins TRBV27 to TRBJ2-7; D may correspond to TRBD1 or TRBD2 (5 bases each). V dropped 3 bases and J dropped 6 bases, with 21 bases sitting between them. Germline V CDR1 and CDR2: MNHEY, SMNVEV (reference sequence). The length of the CDR3 is 16 residues. This CDR3 is CASSFSAGTEVFEQYF. The CDR3 nucleotides are TGTGCCAGCAGTTTCTCTGCCGGGACCGAGGTGTTCGAGCAGTACTTC.

This clonotype was detected a few times. The chain carries TRBV19 and TRBJ2-3, with D hard to call. Deletions cut 0 bases from V and 8 bases from J, with 12 bases between. The CDR3 covers 14 residues. Germline loops: CDR1 LNHDA, CDR2 SQIVND (reference sequence). The CDR3 DNA follows: TGTGCCAGTAGTATAGATCCCTCGGCAAGTACGCAGTATTTT. This sequence encodes CASSIDPSASTQYF.

This clonotype was seen ten or more times. The chain carries TRBV6-6 and TRBJ2-3; D might be TRBD1 or TRBD2, each matching 6 bases. The CDR3 is made up of 15 amino acids. Trimming cost V 2 bases and J 6 bases, with 15 bases left between them. Germline V CDR1 and CDR2: MNHNY, SVGAGI (reference sequence). This chain's CDR3 is CASSYPERGADTQYF. The CDR3 DNA is TGTGCCAGCAGTTACCCGGAGAGGGGGGCGGATACGCAGTATTTT.